The rows below give T cell receptor beta chains drawn from one sample of a study of response to subunit inactivated influenza vaccine. In TCRdb, the RT-PCR reads were re-called with MiXCR into one record per CDR3 protein. The table includes hundreds of thousands of distinct CDR3 sequences, approximately 9.9% detected once. Sequenced here: PBMCs from blood, sampled 45 days after vaccination. The source of these receptors is a middle-aged man who received an inactivated influenza vaccine. CDR3s include the opening cysteine and the closing phenylalanine or tryptophan. D genes are given only for firm matches. For some rows the clone size is stated as once, few or many, or as a class when expanded; others skip it.

j_gene | abundance | d_gene | v_gene | CDR3aa | CDR3nt
TRBJ2-7 | . | TRBD2 | TRBV3-1 | CASSFETSGRPEQYF | TGTGCCAGCAGCTTCGAAACTAGCGGGAGGCCTGAGCAGTACTTC
TRBJ2-1 | . | TRBD2 | TRBV5-6 | CASSSLAGPYNEQFF | TGTGCCAGCAGCTCTCTAGCGGGCCCCTACAATGAGCAGTTCTTC
TRBJ1-2 | few | . | TRBV15 | CATSRGQIYGYTF | TGTGCCACCAGCAGAGGACAAATCTATGGCTACACCTTC
TRBJ1-2 | . | . | TRBV12-3/TRBV12-4 | CASSFGAGGDYTF | .
TRBJ2-1 | many | . | TRBV21-1 | CASSKGAGKGNEQFF | TGTGCCAGCAGCAAAGGGGCGGGGAAGGGCAATGAGCAGTTCTTC
TRBJ2-4 | few | . | TRBV7-8 | CASSLGAGAPDPWGRNIQYF | TGTGCCAGCAGCTTAGGGGCAGGGGCCCCAGACCCCTGGGGGAGAAACATTCAGTACTTC
TRBJ1-1 | many | TRBD1 | TRBV5-1 | CASAGQGNMNTEAFF | TGCGCCAGCGCAGGACAGGGGAATATGAACACTGAAGCTTTCTTT
TRBJ2-1 | few | TRBD2 | TRBV5-1 | CASSSISGGGYNEQFF | TGCGCCAGCAGCTCCATTAGCGGGGGCGGTTACAATGAGCAGTTCTTC
TRBJ2-7 | . | . | TRBV4-3 | CASSQDSWGGGEQYF | TGCGCCAGCAGCCAAGATAGTTGGGGCGGCGGGGAGCAGTACTTC
TRBJ2-7 | . | . | TRBV29-1 | CSVESIRLGSSYEQYF | TGCAGCGTTGAATCAATCCGACTAGGATCGTCCTACGAGCAGTACTTC
TRBJ2-3 | . | . | TRBV12-3/TRBV12-4 | CASSLDGKKSDTQYF | TGTGCCAGCAGTTTAGACGGGAAAAAGAGTGATACGCAGTATTTT
TRBJ2-2 | many | . | TRBV24-1 | CATSDRAGELFF | TGTGCCACCAGTGATCGGGCCGGGGAGCTGTTTTTT
TRBJ2-6 | few | . | TRBV5-1 | CASSLGYLGANVLTF | TGCGCCAGCAGCTTGGGTTATCTTGGGGCCAACGTCCTGACTTTC
TRBJ2-2 | few | . | TRBV5-1 | CASSSLDFGFSRELFF | TGCGCCAGCAGCTCCTTAGACTTCGGCTTCAGTAGGGAGCTGTTTTTT
TRBJ1-1 | few | TRBD1 | TRBV5-1 | CASRQGEAEAFF | TGCGCCAGCCGACAGGGGGAAGCTGAAGCTTTCTTT
TRBJ2-6 | . | TRBD1 | TRBV20-1 | CSARSTGALSGANVLTF | TGCAGTGCTCGATCAACAGGGGCCCTCTCTGGGGCCAACGTCCTGACTTTC
TRBJ1-1 | . | . | TRBV29-1 | CSVRHPNTEAFF | TGCAGCGTTAGACACCCGAACACTGAAGCTTTCTTT
TRBJ1-2 | . | . | TRBV11-2 | CASSLNSGRRTNYGYTF | TGTGCCAGCAGCTTAAATTCAGGCAGACGAACCAACTATGGCTACACCTTC
TRBJ2-7 | . | . | TRBV5-1 | CASSPWDTNYEQYF | TGCGCCAGCAGCCCTTGGGACACCAACTACGAGCAGTACTTC
TRBJ1-2 | . | . | TRBV20-1 | CSAIGYTF | TGCAGTGCTATTGGCTACACCTTC
TRBJ1-4 | few | TRBD1 | TRBV4-2 | CASSGSGQGGEKLFF | TGTGCCAGCAGCGGGTCGGGACAGGGTGGAGAAAAACTGTTTTTT
TRBJ2-7 | few | TRBD1 | TRBV5-1 | CASSEGANRGEQYF | TGCGCCAGCAGCGAGGGGGCTAATAGAGGCGAGCAGTACTTC
TRBJ1-5 | many | TRBD1 | TRBV10-3 | CAIREQGANQPQHF | TGTGCCATCAGGGAACAGGGGGCCAATCAGCCCCAGCATTTT
TRBJ2-3 | many | . | TRBV10-3 | CAVSRGISTDTQYF | TGTGCCGTAAGCAGGGGTATCAGCACAGATACGCAGTATTTT
TRBJ2-1 | . | . | TRBV29-1 | CSVNPLKDREQFF | TGCAGCGTCAATCCTTTAAAAGACAGGGAGCAGTTCTTC
TRBJ1-5 | . | . | TRBV2 | CASSPGPAGGNQPQHF | TGTGCCAGCAGCCCGGGCCCGGCCGGGGGGAATCAGCCCCAGCATTTT
TRBJ2-5 | . | TRBD1 | TRBV27 | CASSLIGTGRVVQETQYF | TGTGCCAGCAGCCTGATCGGGACAGGGCGGGTTGTCCAAGAGACCCAGTACTTC
TRBJ1-2 | few | TRBD1 | TRBV9 | CASSVAGRQGAYGYTF | TGTGCCAGCAGCGTAGCTGGGAGACAGGGGGCTTATGGCTACACCTTC
TRBJ2-5 | many | . | TRBV28 | CASSPRRWAQETQYF | TGTGCCAGCAGTCCTAGGAGATGGGCCCAAGAGACCCAGTACTTC
TRBJ2-5 | . | TRBD1 | TRBV5-1 | CASSLGPGTGVETQYF | TGCGCCAGCAGCTTGGGGCCCGGGACAGGGGTGGAGACCCAGTACTTC
TRBJ2-7 | . | . | TRBV20-1 | CSARDYVGSYEQYF | TGCAGTGCTAGAGATTATGTAGGGTCCTACGAGCAGTACTTC
TRBJ2-2 | . | . | TRBV4-3 | CASSQDLGTGELFF | TGCGCCAGCAGCCAAGATCTCGGTACCGGGGAGCTGTTTTTT
TRBJ2-1 | . | TRBD2 | TRBV20-1 | CSALDEGTRSYNEQFF | TGCAGTGCTCTCGACGAGGGGACTAGGTCCTACAATGAGCAGTTCTTC
TRBJ1-6 | . | . | TRBV12-3/TRBV12-4 | CASSFARTPNSPLHF | TGTGCCAGCAGTTTTGCGCGGACACCGAATTCACCCCTCCACTTT
TRBJ2-1 | few | . | TRBV4-2 | CASSLTIRSEDEQFF | TGTGCCAGCAGCCTTACCATCCGAAGCGAGGATGAGCAGTTCTTC
TRBJ1-1 | many | . | TRBV5-8 | CASSLEGMNTEAFF | TGTGCCAGCAGCTTGGAAGGGATGAACACTGAAGCTTTCTTT
TRBJ2-3 | . | . | TRBV20-1 | CSVSSTETQYF | TGCAGTGTTTCTAGCACAGAGACGCAGTATTTT
TRBJ2-1 | few | . | TRBV29-1 | CSVVLLSGRGTYNEQFF | TGCAGCGTTGTACTCCTTTCGGGACGCGGGACCTACAATGAGCAGTTCTTC
TRBJ2-7 | few | TRBD2 | TRBV4-3 | CASSQDTGLAGGSAYEQYF | TGCGCCAGCAGCCAAGATACGGGACTAGCGGGAGGAAGTGCCTACGAGCAGTACTTC
TRBJ2-7 | many | TRBD2 | TRBV4-2 | CASSQEGLAGLSYEQYF | TGTGCCAGCAGCCAAGAAGGCCTAGCGGGACTATCCTACGAGCAGTACTTC
TRBJ2-1 | . | . | TRBV9 | CASSVGQGTVYNEQFF | TGTGCCAGCAGCGTAGGTCAAGGGACGGTCTACAATGAGCAGTTCTTC
TRBJ2-1 | few | . | TRBV6-2/TRBV6-3 | CASSSGSLVSYNEQFF | TGTGCCAGCAGTTCCGGGTCACTCGTCTCCTACAATGAGCAGTTCTTC
TRBJ2-2 | . | . | TRBV4-1 | CASSQRTVGRTGELFF | TGCGCCAGCAGCCAACGTACTGTTGGTAGGACCGGGGAGCTGTTTTTT
TRBJ2-1 | . | . | TRBV21-1 | CASRVKVRVLRSRYNEQFF | TGTGCCAGCAGGGTAAAGGTGAGGGTTTTGCGGAGCCGGTACAATGAGCAGTTCTTC
TRBJ2-5 | few | TRBD2 | TRBV5-1 | CASSLVLAGAYQETQYF | TGCGCCAGCAGCTTGGTTCTAGCGGGGGCTTACCAAGAGACCCAGTACTTC
TRBJ2-1 | many | TRBD2 | TRBV6-1 | CATGLAEYNEQFF | TGTGCCACCGGACTAGCGGAGTACAATGAGCAGTTCTTC
TRBJ1-2 | few | . | TRBV7-2 | CASSLSDGNYGYTF | TGTGCCAGCAGCTTATCGGACGGAAACTATGGCTACACCTTC
TRBJ2-3 | . | TRBD1 | TRBV20-1 | CSARDPRGQLITDTQYF | TGCAGTGCTAGAGATCCCAGGGGACAGTTAATCACAGATACGCAGTATTTT
TRBJ2-5 | many | TRBD1 | TRBV10-3 | CAIKGQGQETQYF | TGTGCCATCAAAGGACAGGGCCAAGAGACCCAGTACTTC
TRBJ2-3 | many | TRBD1 | TRBV29-1 | CSVEDRQGYGGDTHTDTQYF | TGCAGCGTTGAAGATCGACAGGGGTACGGGGGAGATACCCACACAGATACGCAGTATTTT
TRBJ1-6 | . | TRBD1 | TRBV20-1 | CSAERQGARNSPLHF | TGCAGTGCTGAGAGACAGGGGGCGAGGAATTCACCCCTCCACTTT
TRBJ2-4 | . | . | TRBV7-9 | CASSLSRGDIQYF | TGTGCCAGCAGCTTATCACGAGGGGACATTCAGTACTTC
TRBJ2-7 | few | . | TRBV19 | CASSIKGGYEQYF | TGTGCCAGTAGTATTAAAGGGGGCTACGAGCAGTACTTC
TRBJ1-1 | . | TRBD1 | TRBV9 | CASSVDPGTGNTEAFF | TGTGCCAGCAGCGTAGACCCCGGGACAGGGAACACTGAAGCTTTCTTT
TRBJ2-5 | . | TRBD2 | TRBV18 | CASSPGGGRETQYF | TGTGCCAGCTCACCAGGCGGGGGGCGCGAGACCCAGTACTTC
TRBJ2-7 | few | . | TRBV4-1 | CASSHNTGSYEQYF | TGCGCCAGCAGCCATAACACGGGGTCCTACGAGCAGTACTTC
TRBJ2-1 | few | TRBD2 | TRBV11-1 | CASSFLSYALAGPNEQFF | TGTGCCAGCAGCTTTCTGAGTTATGCTCTAGCGGGCCCCAATGAGCAGTTCTTC
TRBJ2-1 | few | TRBD2 | TRBV7-2 | CASRAGAEQFF | TGTGCCAGCAGAGCGGGAGCTGAGCAGTTCTTC
TRBJ2-5 | . | TRBD1 | TRBV5-1 | CASRQEPTGLGETQYF | TGCGCCAGCAGGCAAGAACCGACAGGGTTGGGGGAGACCCAGTACTTC
TRBJ2-7 | . | TRBD2 | TRBV4-1 | CASSPGGGTDAYEQYF | TGCGCCAGCAGCCCGGGGGGAGGAACGGATGCCTACGAGCAGTACTTC